Below are 22 T cell receptor beta chains sequenced from a single sample in a study of blood T cell repertoires in COVID-19. Here immunoSEQ multiplex PCR was the method, and the copy in TCRdb shows in-frame clones only, minus some. The sample records some 67,000 clones, around 86% being singletons. Source material: peripheral blood. The receptors were sampled from a man between 50 and 59 years old with active COVID-19.

A few counts support this clone. The chain links TRBV27 to TRBJ1-2; TRBD1 agrees at 9 bases. The V gene's germline CDR1 is MNHEY and CDR2 SMNVEV (reference sequence). The J segment lost 7 bases and the V segment lost 5 bases, leaving 14 bases of the junction unmatched. The CDR3 has 16 residues. CDR3 DNA sequence: TGTGCCAGCAGTATCCGACAGGGGGTGGCCTCCGTTGGCTACACCTTC. Protein: CASSIRQGVASVGYTF.

This chain uses TRBV14 with TRBJ2-1; D not resolved. V shed 2 bases and J shed 4 bases, with 6 bases lying between them. The CDR3 contains 13 residues. Germline V CDR1 and CDR2: SGHDN, FVKESK. The DNA of the CDR3 is TGTGCCAGCAGCCAATTTATGTACAATGAGCAGTTCTTC. This codes for CASSQFMYNEQFF.

The chain combines TRBV7-2 with TRBJ1-1; a weak D match, TRBD1 (6 bases). Germline lookup yields CDR1 SGHTA and CDR2 FQGNSA. CDR3 length equals 14 residues. With 1 base removed from V and 7 bases from J, the gap between germline ends came to 13 bases. The CDR3 here is CASSLGLVGHEAFF. The CDR3 DNA is TGTGCCAGCAGCTTAGGTCTGGTGGGACATGAAGCTTTCTTT.

In DNA, the CDR3 is TGTGCCAGCGGGACTAACGGAAATGAGCAGTTCTTC. This translates into CASGTNGNEQFF. The J gene is TRBJ2-1, the V gene TRBV19, with TRBD2 matching 7 bases. Germline V gene lookup returns CDR1 LNHDA and CDR2 SQIVND (reference sequence). Germline trimming cut 9 bases from V and 7 bases from J; bases unmatched to any gene: 6. The CDR3 runs 12 residues.

The rearrangement links TRBV7-8 to TRBJ2-4; D is unresolved. The CDR3 covers 17 residues. Germline loops: CDR1 SGHVS, CDR2 FQNEAQ. Trimming removed 3 bases at V and 0 bases at J, with 15 bases between. The CDR3 loop reads CASSLDRLFLAKNIQYF. In DNA form, the CDR3 reads TGTGCCAGCAGCTTGGATAGACTTTTTTTAGCCAAAAACATTCAGTACTTC.

For this clone: The junction and the germline gene differ at one end; a read error may be behind it. The chain combines TRBV7-7 with TRBJ2-7, with 8 nucleotides matching TRBD2. Germline V gives CDR1 SSHAT, CDR2 FNYEAQ (reference sequence). This CDR3 spans 13 amino acids. The DNA for the CDR3 is TGTGCTAGCAGCCCGGGACTAGTAGGCGAGCAGTACTTC. This translates into CASSPGLVGEQYF.

The J gene is TRBJ1-2, the V gene TRBV5-1; tentatively, D is TRBD1 (6 bases). The length of the CDR3 is 14 residues. V was pared by 4 bases and J by 4 bases, with 14 bases between. CDR1 and CDR2 from the germline V gene are SGHRS and YFSETQ. In nucleotides, the CDR3 is TGCGCCAGCAGCCCTTCAGGGGAGAGCTATGGCTACACCTTC. Protein sequence: CASSPSGESYGYTF.

The chain employs TRBV14 and TRBJ2-7, with TRBD2 identical over 10 bases. The CDR3 is 13 residues long. V dropped 6 bases and J dropped 7; count of bases not matched to a gene: 6. Germline lookup yields CDR1 SGHDN and CDR2 FVKESK. CDR3 loop: CASSPSGSREQYF. In DNA form, the CDR3 reads TGTGCCAGCAGTCCTAGCGGGAGTAGGGAGCAGTACTTC.

This clone was recorded once. The rearrangement uses TRBV5-6 and TRBJ1-2, with D perhaps TRBD1 (6 bases). Trimming removed 2 bases at V and 10 bases at J, with 12 bases between. This CDR3 spans 12 amino acids. The germline gives CDR1 SGHDT, CDR2 YYEEEE. The CDR3 loop is CASSFTGRDYTF. In DNA, the CDR3 is TGTGCCAGCAGCTTTACAGGGAGAGACTACACCTTC.

V usage is TRBV18 and J usage is TRBJ1-2; D call uncertain. V lost 3 bases to trimming and J lost 8 bases, with 19 bases between them. The CDR3 has 15 amino acids. Germline CDR1 reads KGHSH; CDR2 reads LQKENI. CDR3 in amino acids: CASSPRTQTPGGYTF. The CDR3 DNA is TGTGCCAGCTCACCGAGGACCCAAACCCCGGGGGGCTACACCTTC. Complete variable domain (other parts from reference TRBV18 and TRBJ1-2): NAGVMQNPRHLVRRRGQEARLRCSPMKGHSHVYWYRQLPEEGLKFMVYLQKENIIDESGMPKERFSAEFPKEGPSILRIQQVVRGDSAAYFCASSPRTQTPGGYTFGSGTRLTVV.

The chain couples TRBV7-2 to TRBJ1-3; a possible D gene is TRBD1 (5 bases). This CDR3 region has 16 residues. Trimming removed 5 bases at V and 0 bases at J, with 14 bases between. CDR1 and CDR2 from the germline V gene are SGHTA and FQGNSA. CDR3 DNA sequence: TGTGCCAGCAGCCCGGGGGGGAGACTCTCTGGAAACACCATATATTTT. Translated: CASSPGGRLSGNTIYF.

This chain uses TRBV18 with TRBJ1-1, with D possibly matching TRBD1 (5 bases). The CDR3 is 17 residues long. V gave up 3 bases and J gave up 4 bases, with 21 bases separating them. Per the germline V gene, CDR1 is KGHSH and CDR2 is LQKENI. The CDR3 loop reads CASSPLGGVMPSTEAFF. DNA of the CDR3: TGTGCCAGCTCACCCCTGGGGGGGGTGATGCCTAGCACTGAAGCTTTCTTT. Full variable domain (remainder filled in from reference TRBV18 and TRBJ1-1): NAGVMQNPRHLVRRRGQEARLRCSPMKGHSHVYWYRQLPEEGLKFMVYLQKENIIDESGMPKERFSAEFPKEGPSILRIQQVVRGDSAAYFCASSPLGGVMPSTEAFFGQGTRLTVV.

The rearrangement joins TRBV10-3 to TRBJ1-2, with D tentatively TRBD1 (5 bases). The CDR3 has 15 amino acids. Germline V CDR1 and CDR2: ENHRY, SYGVKD. V lost 4 bases and J 0 bases, leaving 12 bases between the germline ends. CDR3 protein: CAISGGNRTNYGYTF. CDR3 DNA: TGTGCCATCAGTGGGGGAAACAGGACTAACTATGGCTACACCTTC.

The chain employs TRBV7-2 and TRBJ2-5; 12 nucleotides line up with TRBD1. Germline values: CDR1 SGHTA, CDR2 FQGNSA. V shed 5 bases and J 7 bases; nucleotides not matched to a gene: 5. This CDR3 spans 14 amino acids. Here the CDR3 DNA reads TGTGCCAGCAGCCGGGACAGGGGGCAGGGGACCCAGTACTTC. As protein: CASSRDRGQGTQYF.

This chain uses TRBV29-1 with TRBJ1-2; D call uncertain. Trimming shortened V by 7 bases and J by 4 bases, and 13 bases separated the two germline ends. This CDR3 spans 12 amino acids. In germline, CDR1 is SQVTM, CDR2 ANQGSEA. DNA of the CDR3: TGCAGCGCCTCGGCGGGTAGCTATGGCTACACCTTC. Translated: CSASAGSYGYTF.

The genes are TRBV5-5 and TRBJ1-1; no reliable D call. Germline V gives CDR1 SGHKS, CDR2 YYEKEE (reference sequence). The V and J ends lost 0 bases and 2 bases respectively, with 5 bases between them. The CDR3 length is 13 residues. Here the CDR3 reads CASSLGANTEAFF. CDR3 coding DNA: TGTGCCAGCAGCTTGGGGGCCAACACTGAAGCTTTCTTT.

V and J are TRBV6-2 or TRBV6-3 and TRBJ2-1; TRBD2 agrees at 12 bases. Germline assignment: CDR1 MNHEY and CDR2 SVGEGT. The CDR3 is made up of 20 amino acids. V lost 0 bases to trimming and J lost 5 bases; unmatched junction nucleotides: 14. The CDR3 reads CASSYSMGRAASGRDNEQFF. The CDR3 coding sequence is TGTGCCAGCAGTTACTCGATGGGCCGTGCTGCTAGCGGGAGGGACAATGAGCAGTTCTTC.

The chain uses TRBV28 and TRBJ1-6; D call uncertain. CDR3 length: 12 amino acids. V was cut by 6 bases and J by 6 bases, with 6 bases left in between. Per the germline V gene, CDR1 is MDHEN and CDR2 is SYDVKM. The CDR3 DNA is TGTGCCAGCAGCCGCAGTAATTCACCCCTCCACTTT. This codes for CASSRSNSPLHF.

This clone was detected only once. V usage is TRBV9 and J usage is TRBJ2-3; 15 positions agree with TRBD2. This CDR3 region has 19 residues. Germline values: CDR1 SGDLS, CDR2 YYNGEE. The V gene end was trimmed by 5 bases and the J gene end by 2 bases; junction bases not matched to a gene: 12. The chain's CDR3 is CASRKGLAGGRDPTDTQYF. DNA for the CDR3: TGTGCCAGCAGGAAGGGACTAGCGGGAGGTAGGGACCCCACAGATACGCAGTATTTT. Complete variable domain (other parts from reference TRBV9 and TRBJ2-3): DSGVTQTPKHLITATGQRVTLRCSPRSGDLSVYWYQQSLDQGLQFLIQYYNGEERAKGNILERFSAQQFPDLHSELNLSSLELGDSALYFCASRKGLAGGRDPTDTQYFGPGTRLTVL.

The chain carries TRBV24-1 and TRBJ2-4, with D possibly matching TRBD1 (5 bases). Germline lookup yields CDR1 KGHDR and CDR2 SFDVKD. Trimming removed 3 bases at V and 1 base at J, with 9 bases between. The CDR3 spans 15 residues. The CDR3 spells CATSDGRAAKNIQYF. The CDR3 coding sequence is TGTGCCACCAGTGATGGCAGGGCTGCCAAAAACATTCAGTACTTC.

J is TRBJ2-3 and V is TRBV4-3; 13 bases are a match to TRBD2. CDR1 is LGHNA, CDR2 YSLEER, per germline. The trim removed 1 base at V and 4 bases at J, leaving 5 bases unmatched. This CDR3 comprises 17 residues. CDR3 region: CASSQGTSGSYPDTQYF. CDR3 in DNA: TGCGCCAGCAGCCAAGGGACTAGCGGGAGTTACCCAGATACGCAGTATTTT.

The chain couples TRBV6-6 to TRBJ2-2, with no clear D. Deletions cut 7 bases from V and 6 bases from J, with 18 bases between. The CDR3 sequence is 15 residues long. Germline assignment: CDR1 MNHNY and CDR2 SVGAGI (reference sequence). The CDR3 region is CASTPFGIRSGELFF. DNA of the CDR3: TGTGCCAGCACCCCTTTTGGCATACGATCCGGGGAGCTGTTTTTT.